This passage covers 2 T cell receptor beta chains from one sample sequenced in a study of Graves' ophthalmopathy and Graves' hyperthyroidism. CDR3 regions of TCR beta were amplified from RNA transcripts. In the first round, RT-PCR was carried out with HTBI primers, and a multiplex PCR formed the second round. TCRdb processed the multiplex PCR reads anew with MiXCR; each CDR3 protein has one entry. The sample yields roughly 610,000 distinct CDR3 sequences, 22% seen once. The sequenced sample consisted of peripheral blood. The receptors shown here come from a woman between 18 and 29 years old with stable Graves' hyperthyroidism. Some clones in this sample may be carry-over from other donors' samples.

This clonotype was detected ten times or more. The chain has TRBV12-3 or TRBV12-4 and TRBJ2-2, with 7 bases that match TRBD1. J was trimmed by 5 bases and V by 10 bases; bases with no gene match: 10. The CDR3 runs to 14 residues. This CDR3 reads CANGRDSRTGELFF. The CDR3 DNA reads TGTGCCAACGGTCGGGACAGCCGAACCGGGGAGCTGTTTTTT.

V usage is TRBV12-3 or TRBV12-4 and J usage is TRBJ2-4; TRBD2 agrees at 10 bases. This CDR3 has 14 residues. Trimming at V came to 6 bases and at J to 6 bases, leaving 5 bases not matched to a gene. The CDR3 bases are TGTGCCAGCAGCCGAGCGGGGGGGTTAAACATTCAGTACTTC. Encoded protein: CASSRAGGLNIQYF.